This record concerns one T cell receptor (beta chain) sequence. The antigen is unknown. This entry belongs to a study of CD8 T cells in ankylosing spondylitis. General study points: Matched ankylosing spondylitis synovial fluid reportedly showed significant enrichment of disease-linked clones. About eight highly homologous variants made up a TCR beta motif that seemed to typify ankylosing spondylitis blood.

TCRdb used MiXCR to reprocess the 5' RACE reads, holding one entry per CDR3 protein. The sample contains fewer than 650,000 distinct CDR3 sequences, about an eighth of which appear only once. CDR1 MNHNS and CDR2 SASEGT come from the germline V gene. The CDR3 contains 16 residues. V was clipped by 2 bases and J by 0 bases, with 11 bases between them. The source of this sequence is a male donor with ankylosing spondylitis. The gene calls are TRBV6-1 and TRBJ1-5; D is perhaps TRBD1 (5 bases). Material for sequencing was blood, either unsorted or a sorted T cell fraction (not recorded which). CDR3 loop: CASSERGDFSNQPQHF. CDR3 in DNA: TGTGCCAGCAGTGAAAGAGGGGATTTTAGCAATCAGCCCCAGCATTTT.